The clone carrying this TCR beta chain has a handful of counts. What it binds is unknown. Then a second PCR, running about 6 to 12 cycles, was carried out with a sample-barcoded 5' primer and a J-beta primer mix. TCRdb reanalysed the 5' RACE reads using MiXCR and keeps one entry per CDR3 protein. The repertoire has some 1.5 million distinct CDR3 sequences, approximately 43% of them found once; the top ten carry 4%. The record originates from a study of blood T cells in healthy people across ages. Study outcomes and limitations: The recorded TCR beta diversity per million T cells decreased in a roughly linear manner with age.

Sequenced: blood. The source of this sequence is a young woman in good health.

CDR3 in DNA: TGTGCCAGCTCACCCAGCGCGGGGTTCACAGATACGCAGTATTTT. Protein sequence: CASSPSAGFTDTQYF. The chain joins TRBV18 to TRBJ2-3, with D tentatively TRBD2 (6 bases). Germline lookup yields CDR1 KGHSH and CDR2 LQKENI. The CDR3 is 15 amino acids. Trimming stripped 3 bases from V and 2 bases from J, with 12 bases between. Looking up the rest from reference TRBV18 and TRBJ2-3 gives the full variable domain: NAGVMQNPRHLVRRRGQEARLRCSPMKGHSHVYWYRQLPEEGLKFMVYLQKENIIDESGMPKERFSAEFPKEGPSILRIQQVVRGDSAAYFCASSPSAGFTDTQYFGPGTRLTVL.